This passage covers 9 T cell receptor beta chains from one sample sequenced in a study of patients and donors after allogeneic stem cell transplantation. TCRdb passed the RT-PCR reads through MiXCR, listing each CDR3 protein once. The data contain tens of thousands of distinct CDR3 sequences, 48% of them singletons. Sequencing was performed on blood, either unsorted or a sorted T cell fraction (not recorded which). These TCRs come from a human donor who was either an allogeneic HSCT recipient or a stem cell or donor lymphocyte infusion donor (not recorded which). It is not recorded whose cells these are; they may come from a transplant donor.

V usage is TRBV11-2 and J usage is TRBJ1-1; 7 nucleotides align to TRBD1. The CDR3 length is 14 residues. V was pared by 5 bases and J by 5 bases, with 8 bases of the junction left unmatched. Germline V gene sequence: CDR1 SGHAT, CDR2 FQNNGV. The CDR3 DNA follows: TGTGCCAGCAGCCCACAGGGGCGGGGAACTGAAGCTTTCTTT. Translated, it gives CASSPQGRGTEAFF. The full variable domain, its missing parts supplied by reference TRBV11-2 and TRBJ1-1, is EAGVAQSPRYKIIEKRQSVAFWCNPISGHATLYWYQQILGQGPKLLIQFQNNGVVDDSQLPKDRFSAERLKGVDSTLKIQPAKLEDSAVYLCASSPQGRGTEAFFGQGTRLTVV.

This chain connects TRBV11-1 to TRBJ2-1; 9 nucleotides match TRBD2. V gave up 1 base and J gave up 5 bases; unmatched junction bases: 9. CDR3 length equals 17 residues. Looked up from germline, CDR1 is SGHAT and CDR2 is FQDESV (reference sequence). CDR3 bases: TGTGCCAGCAGCTTAGTAGCGGGAGAATTGATTGACAATGAGCAGTTCTTC. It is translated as CASSLVAGELIDNEQFF.

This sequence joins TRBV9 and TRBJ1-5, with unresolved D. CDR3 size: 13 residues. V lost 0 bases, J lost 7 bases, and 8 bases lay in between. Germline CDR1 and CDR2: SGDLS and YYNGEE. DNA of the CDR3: TGTGCCAGCAGCGTAGACTATTGGCAGCCCCAGCATTTT. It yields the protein CASSVDYWQPQHF.

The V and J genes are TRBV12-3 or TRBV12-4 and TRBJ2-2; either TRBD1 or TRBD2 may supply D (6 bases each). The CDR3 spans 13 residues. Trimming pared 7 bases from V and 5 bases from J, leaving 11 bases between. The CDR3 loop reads CASKAGHTGELFF. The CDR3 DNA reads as TGTGCCAGCAAGGCGGGACATACCGGGGAGCTGTTTTTT.

CDR3 sequence: CASSQDRSVQETQYF. The DNA of the CDR3 is TGCGCCAGCAGCCAAGATAGGTCGGTTCAAGAGACCCAGTACTTC. The genes are TRBV4-3 and TRBJ2-5; D gene uncertain. Germline lookup yields CDR1 LGHNA and CDR2 YSLEER. The V end lost 0 bases, the J end lost 2 bases, and 10 bases lay between the germline ends. The CDR3 has 15 amino acids.

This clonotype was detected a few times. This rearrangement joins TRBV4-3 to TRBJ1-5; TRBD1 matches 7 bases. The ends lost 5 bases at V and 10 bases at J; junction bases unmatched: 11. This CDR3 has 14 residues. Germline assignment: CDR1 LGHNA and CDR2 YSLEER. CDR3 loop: CASSIRQGGHPQHF. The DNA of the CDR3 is TGCGCCAGCAGCATCCGACAGGGAGGACATCCCCAGCATTTT.

The CDR3 sequence: CASSFPGPNQPQHF. CDR3 coding DNA: TGTGCCAGCAGTTTCCCGGGACCTAATCAGCCCCAGCATTTT. The chain carries TRBV28 and TRBJ1-5, with D perhaps matching TRBD1 (5 bases). CDR3 length: 14 amino acids. V lost 3 bases and J 4 bases, leaving 10 bases between the germline ends. CDR1 is MDHEN and CDR2 is SYDVKM in the germline V gene.

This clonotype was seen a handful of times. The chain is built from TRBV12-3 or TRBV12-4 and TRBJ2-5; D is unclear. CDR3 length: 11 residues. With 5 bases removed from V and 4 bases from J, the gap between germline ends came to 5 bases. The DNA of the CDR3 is TGTGCCAGCAGTCGCCGAGAGACCCAGTACTTC. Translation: CASSRRETQYF.

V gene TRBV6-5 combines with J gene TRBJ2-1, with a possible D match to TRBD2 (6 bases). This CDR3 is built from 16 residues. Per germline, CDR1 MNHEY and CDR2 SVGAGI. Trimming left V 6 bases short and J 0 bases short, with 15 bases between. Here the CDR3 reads CASRFRAGLSYNEQFF. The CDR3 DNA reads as TGTGCCAGCAGATTCCGAGCGGGCCTCTCCTACAATGAGCAGTTCTTC.